The entry that follows covers one T cell receptor beta chain sequence. Authors' methods: Estimation of nucleated cell counts relied on the amplification of reference gene primers. Some clones are missing from TCRdb's copy, which holds only in-frame ones; the method was immunoSEQ multiplex PCR. V and J calls and clone size are given by that table; D and trimming were obtained from the DNA. This sample carries more than 200,000 clones, around 89% of them seen once, and the ten largest clones take roughly 4%. The sample is drawn from a study of blood T cell repertoires in COVID-19. Per the germline V gene, CDR1 is GTSNPN and CDR2 is SVGIG (reference sequence). Germline trimming cut 0 bases from V and 6 bases from J; bases unmatched to any gene: 10. The CDR3 totals 15 residues. Categorization into cohorts depended on clinical history that participants reported.

Sequencing input: PBMCs or T cells enriched from blood (not recorded which). This receptor was obtained from a woman aged 25 to 39 who had recovered from COVID-19. This sequence joins TRBV30 and TRBJ1-2; 7 bases map to TRBD1. Here the CDR3 DNA reads TGTGCCTGGAGTGTAGGTCGTTCGACAGGGCATGGCTACACCTTC. Its protein product is CAWSVGRSTGHGYTF.